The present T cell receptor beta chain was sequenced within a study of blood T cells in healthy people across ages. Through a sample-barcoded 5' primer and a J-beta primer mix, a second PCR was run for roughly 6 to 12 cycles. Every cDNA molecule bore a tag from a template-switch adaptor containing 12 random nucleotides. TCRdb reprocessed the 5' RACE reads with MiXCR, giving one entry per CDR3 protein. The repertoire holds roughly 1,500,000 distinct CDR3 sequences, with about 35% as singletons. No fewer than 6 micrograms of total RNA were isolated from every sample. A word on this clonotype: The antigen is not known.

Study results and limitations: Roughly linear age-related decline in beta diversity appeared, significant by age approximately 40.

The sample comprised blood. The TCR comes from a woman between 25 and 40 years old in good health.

The CDR3 spells CASSFRPTAYEQYF. The CDR3 DNA follows: TGTGCCAGCAGCTTCCGACCTACGGCCTACGAGCAGTACTTC. The V gene is TRBV11-2, the J gene TRBJ2-7; D gene unclear. Trimming pared 3 bases from V and 2 bases from J, leaving 11 bases between. Germline CDR1 and CDR2: SGHAT and FQNNGV. The length of the CDR3 is 14 residues. The whole variable domain, filled in from reference TRBV11-2 and TRBJ2-7, reads EAGVAQSPRYKIIEKRQSVAFWCNPISGHATLYWYQQILGQGPKLLIQFQNNGVVDDSQLPKDRFSAERLKGVDSTLKIQPAKLEDSAVYLCASSFRPTAYEQYFGPGTRLTVT.